This T cell receptor beta chain was identified during a study of blood T cells in healthy people across ages (dated by TCRdb to the mid-2010s). In terms of the full investigation: In model experiments, template switching captured roughly one uniquely barcoded TCR beta cDNA molecule for every two T cells. Age-related changes in TCR beta repertoire diversity were measured in the study by deep sequencing normalized with unique cDNA molecular identifiers. Donors were grouped into four age groups: young (average 16 years), middle-aged (less than 40), aged (around 60) and long-lived (around 80). To avoid experimental bias, donors of different ages were spread randomly across the sequencing lanes. Using the same blood draw, the study looked at two additional independent replicas of 1 million unique cDNA reads for two donors, one aged 18 to 29 and the other aged 80 or older.

CDR1 and CDR2 are drawn from the germline V gene (reference sequence): SEHNR, FQNEAQ. V loses 5 bases, J loses 1 base, and the germline ends lie 17 bases apart. The CDR3 runs 16 amino acids, cysteine and phenylalanine included. Only the CDR3 part of the read is kept: 48 bases, read in frame from the first base. Results the study describes overall, beyond this receptor: Because the CMV infection status of the donors was unknown, age-related changes in expanded clonotypes may potentially have been confounded. The long-lived group showed more naive CD4+ T cells, fewer expanded clones and increased TCR diversity than the aged group, suggesting age selection. Conclusive comparison of naive and antigen-experienced compartments was prevented by the profiling of bulk unsorted PBMCs. There was a strong correlation between observed TCR beta diversity and the percentage of naive T cells measured by flow cytometry. Observed TCR beta diversity per million T cells fell roughly linearly with age, and a significant reduction was already apparent by age roughly 40. Estimates of total diversity based on one million sequenced T cells were regarded as lower bounds and as underestimates.

Donors were roughly 40 systemically healthy Caucasian individuals from Russia aged about 6 to 100 years. Ten milliliters of peripheral blood were drawn from each donor into EDTA-treated Vacutainer tubes. Ficoll-Paque density-gradient centrifugation was used to isolate PBMCs, with at least 6 million obtained per sample. Trizol reagent was used to extract total RNA from the PBMCs, yielding at least 6 micrograms per sample. For every donor, flow cytometry on a PBMC aliquot measured the percentage of naive CD45RAhigh/CD27high T cells. Receptors were amplified or captured by 5' RACE. TCRdb records Illumina HiSeq 2500 as the sequencer. A second PCR of about 7 to 12 cycles was run with a J-beta primer mix and a sample-barcoded 5' primer. A template-switch 5' adaptor carrying 12 random nucleotides introduced a unique molecular identifier onto each TCR beta cDNA molecule. Each sample yielded at least 3 million CDR3-containing paired-end reads. All of the RNA was converted into first-strand cDNA using the Mint cDNA synthesis kit, with a TRBC-specific oligonucleotide serving as the primer. Following uracil-DNA glycosylase treatment, a first 18-cycle PCR with universal primers M1SS and BC2_uni_R was performed on all cDNA. The study's own analysis went as follows. For normalization, 1 million high-quality reads were randomly selected from each sample, with every read carrying a distinct molecular identifier. Reads with shared molecular identifiers were discarded instead of being binned into consensus sequences. MiTCR, set to a Q25 quality threshold and the strictest error-elimination algorithm, was used for CDR3 identification, clonotype clustering and error correction. A nonparametric unseen species model with Euler transformation was used to estimate a lower bound on total TCR beta diversity. TCRdb trimmed public reads at Q25 via fastp, called clones via MiXCR and kept in-frame beta chains. Each record represents a unique CDR3 protein, reported with the most common genes and DNA among its rows. In this record, the V and J calls reflect TCRdb's handling and not the investigators' own analysis. Present in this sample are about 1.4 million distinct CDR3 sequences, 45% to 70% of which were seen just once. The ten largest clonotypes hold 5.5% to 8% of the sample.

In regard to this clonotype: There is no known antigen for this receptor. There are no base qualities to consult, and no much larger clone falls within one base.

The sequenced sample was blood. The receptor chain draws on TRBV7-9 and TRBJ2-5; the best D guess is TRBD1, with 7 bases matching. This sequence was found in a young man in good health. This receptor has the CDR3 CASSHLWRDSQETQYF. The nucleotide sequence reads as follows: TGTGCCAGCAGCCATCTCTGGCGGGACAGCCAAGAGACCCAGTACTTC.